The 14 T cell receptor beta chains listed next were all sequenced from one sample in a study of T cells after yellow fever vaccination. TCRdb itself ran the 5' RACE reads through MiXCR, one entry per CDR3 protein. The top ten clones hold roughly 41% of a sample with some 73,000 distinct CDR3 sequences, around 7% of them seen once. The sample consisted of CD8+ T cells sorted from PBMCs, taken on the day of the yellow fever booster vaccination. The source of these receptors is a man aged 30 to 45 who received the YFV17D yellow fever vaccine.

This clonotype was observed a handful of times. The V and J genes are TRBV12-3 or TRBV12-4 and TRBJ2-1; perhaps TRBD1 as D (5 bases). The CDR3 is 12 amino acids. Trimming pared 5 bases from V and 8 bases from J, leaving 10 bases between. The CDR3 region has the DNA TGTGCCAGCAGTCCAAACAGGCATGAGCAGTTCTTC. Protein sequence: CASSPNRHEQFF.

The table lists this clonotype with many counts. This chain uses TRBV20-1 with TRBJ2-2; D tentatively fits TRBD1 or TRBD2 (5 bases each). V was pared by 5 bases and J by 3 bases, with 13 bases between. This CDR3 has 14 residues. Germline V gene sequence: CDR1 DFQATT, CDR2 SNEGSKA (reference sequence). The CDR3 sequence: CSAFTGTDTGELFF. CDR3 DNA sequence: TGCAGTGCTTTCACCGGGACGGACACCGGGGAGCTGTTTTTT.

This clonotype was observed at least ten times. The chain uses TRBV12-3 or TRBV12-4 and TRBJ2-1; a weak D match, TRBD2 (6 bases). Trimming cost V 5 bases and J 10 bases, with 12 bases left between them. This CDR3 has 12 amino acids. The DNA of the CDR3 is TGTGCCAGCAGTGGGGGGTGGGGGGAGCAGTTCTTC. Its translation: CASSGGWGEQFF.

This clonotype appeared many times. The rearrangement links TRBV29-1 to TRBJ2-5; possibly TRBD1 for D (5 bases). The CDR3 has 15 residues. V lost 5 bases and J 4 bases, leaving 20 bases between the germline ends. The germline CDR1 and CDR2 sequences are SQVTM and ANQGSEA. The CDR3 DNA follows: TGCAGCGTTCGGACCTCAGACAGTCGCGGAGAGACCCAGTACTTC. As protein: CSVRTSDSRGETQYF.

The rearrangement links TRBV9 to TRBJ2-1; D gene uncertain. There are 15 residues in the CDR3. V lost 0 bases and J lost 0, with 7 bases in between. CDR1 SGDLS and CDR2 YYNGEE come from the germline V gene. CDR3 sequence reads: CASSVESSSYNEQFF. The CDR3 coding sequence is TGTGCCAGCAGCGTAGAGTCGAGCTCCTACAATGAGCAGTTCTTC.

This clonotype was detected a few times. In nucleotides, the CDR3 is TGCAGCGTTGAGTTGGATTATCCATACAATGAGCAGTTCTTC. The encoded protein is CSVELDYPYNEQFF. The chain couples TRBV29-1 to TRBJ2-1; D gene ambiguous. Germline V gene data show CDR1 as SQVTM and CDR2 as ANQGSEA. V was trimmed by 3 bases and J by 4 bases, leaving 13 bases between them. The CDR3 extends over 14 amino acids.

V is TRBV5-1 and J is TRBJ2-7; the match to TRBD1 covers 7 bases. Per the germline V gene, CDR1 is SGHRS and CDR2 is YFSETQ. With 3 bases clipped from V and 0 bases from J, the junction kept 6 bases outside the gene matches. This CDR3 contains 15 residues. Here the CDR3 DNA reads TGCGCCAGCAGCTGGGGACAGAAGAGCTCCTACGAGCAGTACTTC. This gives the protein CASSWGQKSSYEQYF.

This chain uses TRBV27 with TRBJ1-2, with D unresolved. V was shortened by 6 bases and J by 4 bases, with 9 bases between the two germline ends. The germline CDR1 and CDR2 sequences are MNHEY and SMNVEV (reference sequence). This CDR3 is built from 12 residues. As DNA, the CDR3 is TGTGCCAGCAGGGTTGGCAGCTATGGCTACACCTTC. It specifies CASRVGSYGYTF.

This clonotype has at least ten counts. This sequence joins TRBV10-2 and TRBJ2-7; TRBD2 matches 8 bases. The germline gives CDR1 WSHSY, CDR2 SAAADI. This CDR3 has 13 amino acids. V gave up 3 bases and J gave up 4 bases; unmatched junction bases: 2. The DNA for the CDR3 is TGCGCCAGCAGTGACTCGGGAGGGTACGAGCAGTACTTC. Translation: CASSDSGGYEQYF.

This clonotype was seen a few times. V usage is TRBV5-1 and J usage is TRBJ2-7; D perhaps matches TRBD2 (5 bases). Trimming left V 0 bases short and J 7 bases short, with 20 bases between. Germline V gene lookup returns CDR1 SGHRS and CDR2 YFSETQ. The CDR3 has 16 amino acids. As DNA, the CDR3 is TGCGCCAGCAGCTTGGGGGAGACCGTAACCCGCGAGGAGCAGTACTTC. Translated, it gives CASSLGETVTREEQYF.

This clonotype occurred a few times. The genes are TRBV9 and TRBJ1-5; no firm D call. Trimming took off 5 bases at V and 2 bases at J, with 8 bases between the two ends. The CDR3 covers 13 residues. The germline V gene encodes CDR1 SGDLS and CDR2 YYNGEE. The CDR3 DNA is TGTGCCAGCAGTGTCAAGGGCAATCAGCCCCAGCATTTT. It translates to CASSVKGNQPQHF.

This clonotype has only a few counts. The CDR3 reads CASSYTSGAMFIDTQYF. CDR3 in DNA: TGTGCCAGCAGCTACACATCGGGGGCCATGTTCATAGATACGCAGTATTTT. The chain combines TRBV27 with TRBJ2-3, with D tentatively TRBD1 or TRBD2 (6 bases each). V was pared by 6 bases and J by 5 bases, with 24 bases between. The CDR3 covers 17 residues. Germline CDR1 reads MNHEY; CDR2 reads SMNVEV (reference sequence).

This clonotype showed up many times. The V call is TRBV5-1, the J call TRBJ2-3; 9 positions agree with TRBD1. V was clipped by 7 bases and J by 6 bases; unmatched bases: 12. Looked up from germline, CDR1 is SGHRS and CDR2 is YFSETQ. The CDR3 consists of 15 residues. The CDR3 reads CASLSGQGFDDTQYF. The DNA for the CDR3 is TGCGCCAGCCTCTCTGGACAGGGGTTTGACGATACGCAGTATTTT.

The rearrangement links TRBV19 to TRBJ2-7, with 9 nucleotides matching TRBD2. Germline V CDR1 and CDR2: LNHDA, SQIVND (reference sequence). The CDR3 totals 14 residues. CDR3: CATAAGGPTYEQYF. DNA for the CDR3: TGTGCGACAGCAGCGGGAGGCCCCACCTACGAGCAGTACTTC.